These T cell receptor beta chains were read from a single sample in a study of T cell responses to AZD1222 COVID-19 vaccine. Sequenced by immunoSEQ multiplex PCR; TCRdb stores in-frame clones only, minus some. Of 120,000 to 150,000 clones detected, approximately 78% appear once; the ten largest clones hold over 4%. The sequencing used peripheral blood, collected on day 0 of MenACWY control vaccination. Receptors were obtained from an adult in good health. CDR3s include the opening cysteine and the closing phenylalanine or tryptophan. The order of the fields is J gene, D gene, clone size, V gene, CDR3 DNA, CDR3 protein. The D gene is left open where the match is weak. Clone size is not always given. Where it is, it says once, few, many or a class for expanded clones.

TRBJ2-3 | . | . | TRBV6-1 | TGTGCCAGCAGTGAGGGGGACGGTAGCACAGATACGCAGTATTTT | CASSEGDGSTDTQYF
TRBJ2-6 | . | . | TRBV11-2 | TGTGCCAGCAGCGCTCAAATCTCTGGGGCCAACGTCCTGACTTTC | CASSAQISGANVLTF
TRBJ2-5 | . | many | TRBV5-6 | TGTGCCAGCAGCTTGGCCAGGGGGAGGGAGACCCAGTACTTC | CASSLARGRETQYF
TRBJ2-3 | . | . | TRBV5-1 | TGCGCCAGCAGCGGGGCGGGGGCTGGCACAGATACGCAGTATTTT | CASSGAGAGTDTQYF
TRBJ1-2 | . | . | TRBV5-5 | TGTGCCAGCAGCTTGAGGATAGCGGTAGGTGGCTACACCTTC | CASSLRIAVGGYTF
TRBJ2-7 | TRBD1 | . | TRBV5-6 | TGTGCCAGCAGCTTGGACAGGGGGCTGTCCTACGAGCAGTACTTC | CASSLDRGLSYEQYF
TRBJ1-5 | . | . | TRBV9 | TGTGCCAGCAGCGCGGGGCCAGGTCAGCCCCAGCATTTT | CASSAGPGQPQHF
TRBJ1-6 | . | . | TRBV19 | TGTGCCACCACCCTAGGAACCTATAATTCACCCCTCCACTTT | CATTLGTYNSPLHF
TRBJ1-2 | . | . | TRBV18 | TGTGCCAGCTCAGCAGGACAGTATGGCTACACCTTC | CASSAGQYGYTF
TRBJ1-1 | . | . | TRBV6-1 | TGTGCCAGCAGTGAAGGACTACCAAACACTGAAGCTTTCTTT | CASSEGLPNTEAFF
TRBJ1-3 | . | . | TRBV6-1 | TGTGCCAGCAGTGACGACCTCTCTGGAAACACCATATATTTT | CASSDDLSGNTIYF
TRBJ1-2 | TRBD1 | few | TRBV5-6 | TGTGCCAGCAGCTTTCAGGGGGACCCTGGCTACACCTTC | CASSFQGDPGYTF
TRBJ2-2 | . | . | TRBV6-1 | TGTGCCAGCAGTGAAAAGGCAGACACCGGGGAGCTGTTTTTT | CASSEKADTGELFF
TRBJ2-3 | . | . | TRBV6-6 | TGTGCCAGCAGTTACTCGGGGGCGGGGGTAGGAGATACGCAGTATTTT | CASSYSGAGVGDTQYF
TRBJ2-7 | . | once | TRBV7-8 | TGTGCCAGCAGCTGGGGCAGCCCCTACGAGCAGTACTTC | CASSWGSPYEQYF
TRBJ2-2 | . | . | TRBV18 | TGTGCCAGCTCACCACACGGGGTGAATACCAACACCGGGGAGCTGTTTTTT | CASSPHGVNTNTGELFF
TRBJ2-7 | . | . | TRBV5-3 | TGTGCCAGAAGCTCTCTTGGGGGGCGGCTGACGGGCGAGCAGTACTTC | CARSSLGGRLTGEQYF
TRBJ2-1 | TRBD1 | . | TRBV9 | TGTGCCAGCAAATCAGAAGGGACAGGGAACAATGAGCAGTTCTTC | CASKSEGTGNNEQFF
TRBJ2-1 | . | . | TRBV7-9 | TGTGCCAGCAGCATTCTTCGGGACTCCCTTACGAATGAGCAGTTCTTC | CASSILRDSLTNEQFF
TRBJ2-3 | TRBD2 | . | TRBV11-2 | TGTGCCAGCAGCTCCGGGACTAGCGGGCCACCAGATACGCAGTATTTT | CASSSGTSGPPDTQYF
TRBJ2-2 | . | . | TRBV5-1 | TGCGCCAGCAGCACGCCGGCGAACACCGGGGAGCTGTTTTTT | CASSTPANTGELFF
TRBJ1-6 | TRBD1 | . | TRBV5-6 | TGTGCCAGCAGGACAGGGACAGGGGTTGCGAATTCACCCCTCCACTTT | CASRTGTGVANSPLHF
TRBJ1-1 | . | . | TRBV6-5 | TGTGCCAGCAGTTACGCGGGGCGCGGTGAAGCTTTCTTT | CASSYAGRGEAFF
TRBJ1-1 | . | few | TRBV28 | TGTGCCAGCAGTCCGAACACTGAAGCTTTCTTT | CASSPNTEAFF
TRBJ1-2 | TRBD1 | . | TRBV6-5 | TGTGCCAGCAGTTTCGGGACAGGGAACTATGGCTACACCTTC | CASSFGTGNYGYTF
TRBJ1-2 | . | . | TRBV3-1/TRBV3-2 | TGTGCCAGCAGCCAGCCTTTTTTGGGTTCTTATGGCTACACCTTC | CASSQPFLGSYGYTF
TRBJ1-6 | . | once | TRBV5-6 | TGTGCCAGCAGCTTGAGGGAGAGCTCCTATAATTCACCCCTCCACTTT | CASSLRESSYNSPLHF
TRBJ1-1 | TRBD1 | . | TRBV19 | TGTGCCAGTGCCCGAGGACAGGGGTCGTTTGAAGCTTTCTTT | CASARGQGSFEAFF
TRBJ2-1 | . | . | TRBV7-2 | TGTGCCACCGCGCCTCGGACCCCCTACAATGAGCAGTTCTTC | CATAPRTPYNEQFF
TRBJ1-1 | . | few | TRBV6-1 | TGTGCCAGCAGTGACAGGGGATGGACTGAAGCTTTCTTT | CASSDRGWTEAFF
TRBJ1-3 | . | . | TRBV27 | TGTGCCAGCAGTTTAGATCCCAGGGGCGGAAACACCATATATTTT | CASSLDPRGGNTIYF
TRBJ1-2 | . | . | TRBV23-1 | TGCGCCAGCAGTCTCCTTGCTAACTATGGCTACACCTTC | CASSLLANYGYTF
TRBJ1-5 | . | . | TRBV19 | TGTGCCAGTAGTATGCGCGGACCGGGGGTCCGGTCGGGATATAGCAATCAGCCCCAGCATTTT | CASSMRGPGVRSGYSNQPQHF
TRBJ2-1 | TRBD2 | . | TRBV18 | TGTGCCAGCTCACCTGGGACTAGTATTAAAGATCGGTTCTTC | CASSPGTSIKDRFF
TRBJ1-3 | . | few | TRBV18 | TGTGCCAGCTCACTCCCGGGGGGAGTGAATGCCAACACCATATATTTT | CASSLPGGVNANTIYF
TRBJ2-2 | TRBD1 | . | TRBV5-1 | TGCGCCAGCAGCTTTATGCCGGGACAGGGTACCACCGGGGAGCTGTTTTTT | CASSFMPGQGTTGELFF
TRBJ1-2 | . | . | TRBV19 | TGTGCCAGTAGCTCACAGGTGAGAGGCTACACCTTC | CASSSQVRGYTF
TRBJ2-3 | . | . | TRBV7-2 | TGTGCCAGCAGCTTAGGGGTCTCGCCAGGACTTAATACGCAGTATTTT | CASSLGVSPGLNTQYF
TRBJ2-3 | . | . | TRBV3-1/TRBV3-2 | TGTGCCACCACCGGGTTGAGCACAGATACGCAGTATTTT | CATTGLSTDTQYF
TRBJ1-6 | . | . | TRBV19 | TGTGCCAGTAGTATAGCGACGGCAAATTCACCCCTCCACTTT | CASSIATANSPLHF
TRBJ1-1 | . | once | TRBV5-1 | TGCGCCAGCAGAGCGGACGGGGGAAACACTGAAGCTTTCTTT | CASRADGGNTEAFF
TRBJ1-2 | TRBD1 | . | TRBV6-5 | TGTGCCAGCAGTCCTTTAGAGACAGGGACCTATGGCTACACCTTC | CASSPLETGTYGYTF
TRBJ1-6 | . | . | TRBV5-5 | TGTGCCAGCAGCCGGGAATGGACAGATAATTCACCCCTCCACTTT | CASSREWTDNSPLHF
TRBJ1-3 | TRBD1 | . | TRBV19 | TGTGCCAGTAGTATAGCTACGCGGACAGGGAGAAACACCATATATTTT | CASSIATRTGRNTIYF
TRBJ2-7 | TRBD1 | . | TRBV10-2 | TGCGCCAGCAGTGGGGGCGAGACAGGGATGTACGAGCAGTACTTC | CASSGGETGMYEQYF
TRBJ2-5 | TRBD1 | . | TRBV3-1/TRBV3-2 | TGTGCCAGCAGCCAAAATATCCCCGGGACAGGCGGGGAGACCCAGTACTTC | CASSQNIPGTGGETQYF
TRBJ1-1 | TRBD1 | . | TRBV5-1 | TGCGCCAGCAGCCACACAGGGGGTAACACTGAAGCTTTCTTT | CASSHTGGNTEAFF
TRBJ1-1 | . | . | TRBV18 | TGTGCCAGCTCACCCGACCCACCGACGCGGGGGAACACTGAAGCTTTCTTT | CASSPDPPTRGNTEAFF
TRBJ1-1 | . | . | TRBV19 | TGTGCCAGTAGTATAGGAGTTTTCACTGAAGCTTTCTTT | CASSIGVFTEAFF
TRBJ1-4 | TRBD1 | . | TRBV6-5 | TGTGCCAGCAGTCAGGACAGGAGATTGGAAAAACTGTTTTTT | CASSQDRRLEKLFF
TRBJ2-5 | . | . | TRBV28 | TGTGCCAGCAGTTTGCCCGACAGGTTACAAGAGACCCAGTACTTC | CASSLPDRLQETQYF
TRBJ2-7 | . | . | TRBV2 | TGTGCCAGCAGTGGGGGGCGGAGCTCTTCCTACGAGCAGTACTTC | CASSGGRSSSYEQYF
TRBJ1-1 | TRBD1 | . | TRBV5-1 | TGCGCCAGCAGCTTGGGCGGGACAGGGGGGACGGGAACTGAAGCTTTCTTT | CASSLGGTGGTGTEAFF
TRBJ2-3 | . | . | TRBV19 | TGTGCCAGTAGTATCCGACGCGGCACAGATACGCAGTATTTT | CASSIRRGTDTQYF
TRBJ2-3 | TRBD2 | . | TRBV11-2 | TGTGCCAGCAGCTTAGGGACTAGCGGGGTCACAGATACGCAGTATTTT | CASSLGTSGVTDTQYF
TRBJ1-3 | . | once | TRBV2 | TGTGCCAGCAGTGGGAGGGGCCGGAAGGGGTCCTCTGGAAACACCATATATTTT | CASSGRGRKGSSGNTIYF
TRBJ2-2 | TRBD1 | . | TRBV9 | TGTGCCAGCAGCATCCGACAGGGTGGTGACACCGGGGAGCTGTTTTTT | CASSIRQGGDTGELFF